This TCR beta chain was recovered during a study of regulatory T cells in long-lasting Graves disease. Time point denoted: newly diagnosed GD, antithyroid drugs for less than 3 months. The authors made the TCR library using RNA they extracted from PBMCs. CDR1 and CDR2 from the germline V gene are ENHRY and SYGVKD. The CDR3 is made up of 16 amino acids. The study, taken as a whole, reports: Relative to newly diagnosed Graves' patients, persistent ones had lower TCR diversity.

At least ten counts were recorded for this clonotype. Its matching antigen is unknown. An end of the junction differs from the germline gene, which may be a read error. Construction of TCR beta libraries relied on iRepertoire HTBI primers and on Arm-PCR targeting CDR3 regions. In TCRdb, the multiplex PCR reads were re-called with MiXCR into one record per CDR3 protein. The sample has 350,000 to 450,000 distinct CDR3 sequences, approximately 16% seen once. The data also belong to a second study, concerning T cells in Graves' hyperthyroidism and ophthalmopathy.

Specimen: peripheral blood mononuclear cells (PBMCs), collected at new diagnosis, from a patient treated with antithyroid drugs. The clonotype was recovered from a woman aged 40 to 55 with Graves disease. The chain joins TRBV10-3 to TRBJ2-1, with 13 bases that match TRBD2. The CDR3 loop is CAISEAPGLAGLELFF. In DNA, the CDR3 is TGTGCCATCAGTGAGGCTCCGGGACTAGCGGGGCTAGAGCTGTTCTTC.